One TCR beta chain is described in this entry. Its antigen is undetermined. This record belongs to a study of cytomegalovirus exposure and HLA in healthy donors. Background on the study: An earlier analysis found 100 million or so unique TCR beta sequences from approximately 190 million T cells.

60 Vbeta and 13 Jbeta primers were used in PCR. The repertoire was sequenced with immunoSEQ multiplex PCR; TCRdb's copy has only in-frame clones and lacks some. The repertoire holds 150,000 to 200,000 clones, with about three quarters as singletons. General study points: While the bulk of TCR sequences proved rare, some public TCRs turned up in many donors.

The CDR3 consists of 15 residues. The V gene end was trimmed by 5 bases and the J gene end by 7 bases; junction bases not matched to a gene: 6. Germline CDR1 is SGHVS and CDR2 is FQNEAQ. Material for sequencing was PBMCs. This rearrangement joins TRBV7-8 to TRBJ2-1; 12 positions agree with TRBD1. The clonotype comes from a man in his forties in good health and CMV-seropositive. The CDR3 DNA is TGTGCCAGCAGCCCCGGGACAGGGGGCATGAATGAGCAGTTCTTC. It codes for CASSPGTGGMNEQFF.